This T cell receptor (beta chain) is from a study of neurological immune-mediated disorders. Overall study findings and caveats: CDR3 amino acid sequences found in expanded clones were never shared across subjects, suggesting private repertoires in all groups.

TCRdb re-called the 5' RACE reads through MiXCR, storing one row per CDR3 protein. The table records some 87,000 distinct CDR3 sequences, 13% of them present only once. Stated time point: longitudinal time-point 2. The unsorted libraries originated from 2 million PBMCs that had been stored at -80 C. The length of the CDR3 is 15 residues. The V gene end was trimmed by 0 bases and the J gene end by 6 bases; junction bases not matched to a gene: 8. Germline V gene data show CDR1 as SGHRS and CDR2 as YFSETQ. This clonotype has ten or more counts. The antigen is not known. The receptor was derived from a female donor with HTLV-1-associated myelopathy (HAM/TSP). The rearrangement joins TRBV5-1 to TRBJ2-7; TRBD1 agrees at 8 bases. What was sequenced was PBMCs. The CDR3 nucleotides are TGCGCCAGCAGCTTGGGAGGACAGGGAGTTACCGAGCAGTACTTC. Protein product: CASSLGGQGVTEQYF.